This T cell receptor beta chain is drawn from a study of T cells in women clearing cervical HPV infection. Whole-study context: Cases: HPV16-related CIN3 or worse on histology, a couple of invasive cancers. General study findings and limits: Cases carried less TRBV6-7 than controls: roughly 0.11% versus 0.16%.

The germline V gene has CDR1 SGHTA and CDR2 FQGNSA. This CDR3 is built from 15 residues. The table came from immunoSEQ multiplex PCR; TCRdb's copy has only in-frame clones and leaves some out. This sample's clone table lists approximately 35,000 clones. Comments on this clone: What it binds is not known. Sequencing ends 3 residues short of the CDR3 end; the germline J gene provides the rest.

The clonotype comes from a woman between 18 and 69 years old with a cervical HPV16 infection that either progressed to CIN3+ or cleared (not recorded which). The sample taken for sequencing was blood buffy coat. V and J are TRBV7-2 and TRBJ2-3; 7 positions agree with TRBD1. This chain's CDR3 is CASSGQVSPNQPQYF. Partial CDR3 DNA: TGTGCCAGCAGCGGACAGGTTTCCCCTAATCAGCCG.